One sample yielded the 13 T cell receptor beta chains listed below, sequenced in a study of T cells in Graves' hyperthyroidism and ophthalmopathy. Amplified regions were TCR beta CDR3 sequences from RNA transcripts. TCR CDR3 regions were first amplified by RT-PCR with HTBI primers. Using its own MiXCR run on the multiplex PCR reads, TCRdb lists one record per CDR3 protein. The table shows over 700,000 distinct CDR3 sequences, with over 15% occurring only once. Material for sequencing was blood. The receptor source for this set is a woman in her fifties or sixties with Graves' hyperthyroidism that later progressed to Graves' ophthalmopathy.

V is TRBV2 and J is TRBJ1-1, with TRBD1 as a possible D gene (5 bases). The CDR3 is made up of 16 amino acids. Per germline, CDR1 SNHLY and CDR2 FYNNEI. V shed 0 bases and J shed 3 bases, with 14 bases lying between them. The CDR3 DNA reads TGTGCCAGCAGTGAAGCGGGTGGGGGGTTGTACACTGAAGCTTTCTTT. The encoded protein is CASSEAGGGLYTEAFF. Looking up the rest from reference TRBV2 and TRBJ1-1 gives the full variable domain: EPEVTQTPSHQVTQMGQEVILRCVPISNHLYFYWYRQILGQKVEFLVSFYNNEISEKSEIFDDQFSVERPDGSNFTLKIRSTKLEDSAMYFCASSEAGGGLYTEAFFGQGTRLTVV.

The chain recombines TRBV9 with TRBJ2-3; 9 nucleotides line up with TRBD2. The length of the CDR3 is 15 residues. Germline V gives CDR1 SGDLS, CDR2 YYNGEE. Trimming at V came to 4 bases and at J to 6 bases, leaving 9 bases not matched to a gene. The CDR3 DNA sequence: TGTGCCAGCAGCCGGATTAGCGGGGGAACGGATACGCAGTATTTT. It codes for CASSRISGGTDTQYF.

Written as DNA, the CDR3 is TGTGCCAGCAGTGAACGGGACATGGCCTACGAGCAGTACTTC. It yields the protein CASSERDMAYEQYF. The V gene is TRBV6-1, the J gene TRBJ2-7, with a possible D match to TRBD1 (6 bases). V lost 2 bases and J 2 bases, leaving 10 bases between the germline ends. Germline-derived CDR1 and CDR2 are MNHNS and SASEGT. CDR3 size: 14 residues.

The chain employs TRBV25-1 and TRBJ1-1; D remains unclear. Germline V CDR1 and CDR2: MGHDK, SYGVNS. The CDR3 contains 14 residues. With 4 bases removed from V and 6 bases from J, the gap between germline ends came to 15 bases. The CDR3 DNA follows: TGTGCCAGCAGTGGTGGGGAGGGAGACGCTGAAGCTTTCTTT. This encodes CASSGGEGDAEAFF.

This clonotype was counted at least ten times. V and J are TRBV5-1 and TRBJ2-1; 12 bases line up with TRBD2. V dropped 4 bases and J dropped 9; count of bases not matched to a gene: 8. The CDR3 covers 15 residues. From germline, CDR1 is SGHRS and CDR2 YFSETQ. The chain's CDR3 is CASSVLAGGHSEQFF. CDR3 DNA sequence: TGCGCCAGCAGCGTACTAGCGGGGGGACACAGTGAGCAGTTCTTC.

This clonotype has ten or more counts. The chain carries TRBV7-6 and TRBJ2-1; D call uncertain. This CDR3 spans 14 amino acids. Germline CDR1 SGHVS, CDR2 FNYEAQ. V dropped 1 base and J dropped 4 bases, with 8 bases sitting between them. For the CDR3, the DNA is TGTGCCAGCAGCTTAGGGGGAAAATACAATGAGCAGTTCTTC. Its translation is CASSLGGKYNEQFF.

This chain's CDR3 is CASSYWTGVGYEQYF. CDR3 DNA sequence: TGTGCCAGCAGTTACTGGACGGGGGTGGGCTACGAGCAGTACTTC. V usage is TRBV6-6 and J usage is TRBJ2-7; TRBD2 is a possible D gene (6 bases). The CDR3 is made up of 15 amino acids. Germline CDR1 is MNHNY and CDR2 is SVGAGI (reference sequence). Trimming cost V 1 base and J 3 bases, with 13 bases left between them.

In its sample, this clonotype was seen many times. The rearrangement joins TRBV12-3 or TRBV12-4 to TRBJ1-6; D ambiguous. CDR3 length: 11 amino acids. V was shortened by 7 bases and J by 19 bases, with 17 bases between the two germline ends. The CDR3 spells CASTLDGKAHF. The CDR3 DNA reads TGTGCCAGCACCTTGGACGGAAAGGCTCACTTT.

This clonotype was counted at least ten times. This chain uses TRBV12-3 or TRBV12-4 with TRBJ1-1, with D tentatively TRBD1 (6 bases). The CDR3 extends over 15 amino acids. V lost 5 bases, J lost 8 bases, and 21 bases lay in between. The chain's CDR3 is CASSLIDGGAEEAFF. The CDR3 nucleotides are TGTGCCAGCAGTCTTATCGACGGGGGGGCAGAGGAAGCTTTCTTT.

This clonotype has a count of ten or more. The V gene is TRBV20-1, the J gene TRBJ1-2; 9 positions agree with TRBD1. This CDR3 has 13 amino acids. CDR1 is DFQATT, CDR2 SNEGSKA, per germline (reference sequence). The trim removed 5 bases at V and 4 bases at J, leaving 5 bases unmatched. The CDR3 sequence is CSASGTGTYGYTF. In DNA, the CDR3 is TGCAGTGCTTCCGGGACAGGGACCTATGGCTACACCTTC.

This clonotype was recorded a few times. The gene calls are TRBV6-1 and TRBJ1-4, with D possibly being TRBD1 (6 bases). The V end was cut by 5 bases, the J end by 5 bases, with 15 bases between. Germline CDR1 and CDR2: MNHNS and SASEGT. There are 15 residues in the CDR3. For the CDR3, the DNA is TGTGCCAGCAGTCCCCCGGGACAACTAAATGAAAAACTGTTTTTT. Its translation is CASSPPGQLNEKLFF.

This clonotype was observed a few times. CDR3 residues: CASSEERGQPQHF. In nucleotides, the CDR3 is TGTGCCAGCAGTGAAGAAAGGGGGCAGCCCCAGCATTTT. The chain employs TRBV6-1 and TRBJ1-5; a possible D gene is TRBD1 (6 bases). CDR3 length: 13 residues. V was trimmed by 1 base and J by 7 bases, leaving 8 bases between them. Germline V lookup: CDR1 MNHNS, CDR2 SASEGT.

This clonotype appeared many times. The chain couples TRBV2 to TRBJ2-5, with TRBD2 matching over 8 bases. The CDR3 is 15 residues long. V was pared by 6 bases and J by 0 bases, with 6 bases of the junction left unmatched. Germline CDR1 SNHLY, CDR2 FYNNEI. The CDR3 coding sequence is TGTGCCAGCAGCCCCACTAGCGGCAACCAAGAGACCCAGTACTTC. As protein: CASSPTSGNQETQYF.